These 23 T cell receptor beta chains came from one sample sequenced in a study of T cells in Graves' hyperthyroidism and ophthalmopathy. There were TCR beta CDR3 regions amplified from RNA transcripts. HTBI primers were employed in a first-round RT-PCR of the TCR CDR3. TCRdb processed the multiplex PCR reads anew with MiXCR; each CDR3 protein has one entry. The table records 350,000 or so distinct CDR3 sequences, under 25% of them present only once. The material sequenced was blood. These receptors were obtained from a woman aged 50 to 65 with Graves' hyperthyroidism.

This clonotype was found many times. The J gene is TRBJ2-7, the V gene TRBV7-8, with TRBD1 matching over 11 bases. Germline V CDR1 and CDR2: SGHVS, FQNEAQ. Germline trimming cut 5 bases from V and 4 bases from J; bases unmatched to any gene: 16. The CDR3 is made up of 18 amino acids. Written as DNA, the CDR3 is TGTGCCAGCAGCCCACCCCTCCATGGGACAGGGGGTATTTACGAGCAGTACTTC. It translates to CASSPPLHGTGGIYEQYF.

The chain uses TRBV7-3 and TRBJ2-3; TRBD1 might be the D (5 bases). Germline V lookup: CDR1 SGHTA, CDR2 FQGTGA. CDR3 length equals 14 residues. V lost 5 bases and J lost 4, with 13 bases in between. This CDR3 reads CASSEFPGSDTQYF. In nucleotides, the CDR3 is TGTGCCAGCAGCGAATTTCCAGGGTCAGATACGCAGTATTTT.

In its sample, this clonotype was seen many times. This sequence joins TRBV11-3 and TRBJ1-1; D remains unclear. Germline V gene sequence: CDR1 SGHNT, CDR2 YENEEA. The CDR3 runs 14 residues. Trimming removed 1 base at V and 0 bases at J, with 6 bases between. The CDR3 region is CASSLAQMNTEAFF. CDR3 nucleotides: TGTGCCAGCAGCTTAGCCCAGATGAACACTGAAGCTTTCTTT.

The rearrangement uses TRBV7-9 and TRBJ2-7; 7 bases are shared with TRBD2. This CDR3 has 13 amino acids. The germline V gene encodes CDR1 SEHNR and CDR2 FQNEAQ (reference sequence). Trimming took 6 bases from V and 5 from J; bases not matched to a gene: 7. The CDR3 nucleotides read TGTGCCAGCAGGCAGGGAGGGAAGGACGAGCAGTACTTC. It yields the protein CASRQGGKDEQYF.

This clonotype has ten or more counts. The rearrangement joins TRBV20-1 to TRBJ1-1, with 7 nucleotides matching TRBD1. The V and J ends lost 7 bases and 1 base, in that order; junction bases with no gene match: 6. Germline V gene lookup returns CDR1 DFQATT and CDR2 SNEGSKA (reference sequence). CDR3 length: 13 amino acids. The DNA for the CDR3 is TGCAGTGGGCGCGACAGGGCGAACACTGAAGCTTTCTTT. It translates to CSGRDRANTEAFF.

This clonotype appeared a single time. This chain joins TRBV7-2 and TRBJ2-7, with TRBD2 matching over 9 bases. CDR1 and CDR2 (germline): SGHTA, FQGNSA. This CDR3 has 14 residues. The J segment lost 2 bases and the V segment lost 5 bases, leaving 4 bases of the junction unmatched. The CDR3 here is CASSKLAGPYEQYF. DNA for the CDR3: TGTGCCAGCAGCAAGCTAGCGGGACCCTACGAGCAGTACTTC.

This clonotype was counted a few times. This chain connects TRBV7-9 to TRBJ1-4; D gene ambiguous. V was clipped by 5 bases and J by 8 bases, with 12 bases between them. Germline lookup yields CDR1 SEHNR and CDR2 FQNEAQ (reference sequence). The length of the CDR3 is 13 residues. For the CDR3, the DNA is TGTGCCAGCAGCGACCTCGGGGAAGAAAAACTGTTTTTT. This translates into CASSDLGEEKLFF.

This clonotype was seen a few times. The V call is TRBV12-3 or TRBV12-4, the J call TRBJ2-1; perhaps TRBD2 as D (6 bases). The CDR3 has 15 residues. Trimming left V 6 bases short and J 0 bases short, with 12 bases between. CDR3 nucleotides: TGTGCCAGCAGGAACGTCGGGGGCTCCTACAATGAGCAGTTCTTC. It translates to CASRNVGGSYNEQFF.

The J gene is TRBJ2-1, the V gene TRBV12-3 or TRBV12-4; 9 nucleotides align to TRBD2. V dropped 1 base and J dropped 4; count of bases not matched to a gene: 2. This CDR3 is 15 amino acids long. The CDR3 DNA reads as TGTGCCAGCAGTTTAGTACTAGCGGGTTACAATGAGCAGTTCTTC. It codes for CASSLVLAGYNEQFF.

The J gene is TRBJ1-3, the V gene TRBV28, with D hard to call. CDR1 MDHEN and CDR2 SYDVKM come from the germline V gene. V was shortened by 6 bases and J by 8 bases, with 8 bases between the two germline ends. The CDR3 length is 11 residues. CDR3 sequence (DNA): TGTGCCAGCAGGTCTCAAGACACCATATATTTT. Its translation: CASRSQDTIYF.

This clonotype turned up a few times. The chain carries TRBV20-1 and TRBJ2-1; D is possibly TRBD1 or TRBD2 (5 bases each). From germline, CDR1 is DFQATT and CDR2 SNEGSKA (reference sequence). CDR3 length: 12 amino acids. Between the trimmed V and J ends, which lost 6 bases and 8 bases, there was a span of 14 bases. The CDR3 region has the DNA TGCAGTGCCCGGGGACCCGCGGATGAGCAGTTCTTC. This encodes CSARGPADEQFF.

The CDR3 bases are TGTGCCTGGAGCGCAAGGCCCGGAGAGGGCTACACCTTC. Protein sequence: CAWSARPGEGYTF. The gene calls are TRBV30 and TRBJ1-2; D unresolved. The CDR3 consists of 13 residues. Germline V gene lookup returns CDR1 GTSNPN and CDR2 SVGIG (reference sequence). V was pared by 3 bases and J by 8 bases, with 16 bases between.

At least ten counts were recorded for this clonotype. The V and J genes are TRBV20-1 and TRBJ2-3; possibly TRBD1 or TRBD2 for D (6 bases each). CDR3 length equals 16 residues. The germline V gene has CDR1 DFQATT and CDR2 SNEGSKA (reference sequence). The V end lost 6 bases, the J end lost 0 bases, and 19 bases lay between the germline ends. The CDR3 bases are TGCAGTGCCATTTTTCTCGGGGGCCCAAGCACAGATACGCAGTATTTT. As protein: CSAIFLGGPSTDTQYF.

This chain joins TRBV2 and TRBJ2-7, with D perhaps matching TRBD2 (6 bases). CDR1 and CDR2 from the germline V gene are SNHLY and FYNNEI. The CDR3 runs to 11 residues. Trimming stripped 7 bases from V and 6 bases from J, with 10 bases between. The CDR3 here is CASTRGLEQYF. The CDR3 coding sequence is TGTGCCAGCACTAGGGGACTCGAGCAGTACTTC.

This clonotype was seen ten or more times. This chain links TRBV9 with TRBJ2-5; D unresolved. The germline V gene encodes CDR1 SGDLS and CDR2 YYNGEE. V lost 0 bases to trimming and J lost 5 bases, with 8 bases between them. The CDR3 totals 13 residues. DNA for the CDR3: TGTGCCAGCAGCGTAGTTGGTGGGGAGACCCAGTACTTC. It specifies CASSVVGGETQYF.

In its sample, this clonotype was seen many times. The chain is built from TRBV5-1 and TRBJ1-6; D might be TRBD1 (5 bases). This CDR3 contains 14 residues. Germline V gives CDR1 SGHRS, CDR2 YFSETQ. V lost 0 bases and J 7 bases, leaving 8 bases between the germline ends. The CDR3 spells CASSLVYRNSPLHF. The CDR3 nucleotides are TGCGCCAGCAGCTTGGTTTACAGGAATTCACCCCTCCACTTT.

This clonotype was seen many times. The chain has TRBV2 and TRBJ2-2; 9 positions match TRBD2. The germline CDR1 and CDR2 sequences are SNHLY and FYNNEI. Unmatched junction bases numbered 6, after V lost 6 bases and J lost 1 base. The CDR3 spans 16 residues. In DNA, the CDR3 is TGTGCCAGCAGAGAGAGCGGGAGGAGGAACACCGGGGAGCTGTTTTTT. Its protein product is CASRESGRRNTGELFF.

This clonotype was counted at least ten times. V usage is TRBV10-3 and J usage is TRBJ2-7; maybe TRBD1 (6 bases). Germline CDR1 and CDR2: ENHRY and SYGVKD. Trimming took off 6 bases at V and 3 bases at J, with 15 bases between the two ends. The CDR3 totals 14 residues. Here the CDR3 reads CAIRETGAVYEQYF. The CDR3 bases are TGTGCCATCAGGGAGACAGGTGCCGTCTACGAGCAGTACTTC.

Concerning this clonotype: This may be a read error: a much more frequent sequence differs by one nucleotide. The chain links TRBV20-1 to TRBJ2-7, with D tentatively TRBD2 (6 bases). The CDR3 extends over 15 amino acids. Germline CDR1 and CDR2: DFQATT and SNEGSKA (reference sequence). The CDR3 bases are TGCAGTGCTAGAGCATTGGGCGGGACCCACTACGAGCGGTACTTC. It codes for CSARALGGTHYERYF.

This clonotype showed up many times. The V gene is TRBV12-3 or TRBV12-4, the J gene TRBJ2-2; TRBD2 matches at 7 bases. This CDR3 comprises 15 residues. Trimming cost V 1 base and J 5 bases; bases outside gene matches: 4. CDR3: CASSLGAGRTGELFF. Here the CDR3 DNA reads TGTGCCAGCAGTTTAGGAGCGGGAAGGACCGGGGAGCTGTTTTTT.

The V gene is TRBV30, the J gene TRBJ1-5; D gene unclear. Trimming cost V 0 bases and J 3 bases, with 9 bases left between them. The CDR3 has 14 amino acids. The germline V gene has CDR1 GTSNPN and CDR2 SVGIG (reference sequence). CDR3 sequence reads: CAWSVLFDNQPQHF. Written as DNA, the CDR3 is TGTGCCTGGAGTGTACTGTTCGACAATCAGCCCCAGCATTTT.

The J gene is TRBJ2-3, the V gene TRBV20-1; possible D gene TRBD2, 7 bases. CDR3 length: 12 residues. Deletions cut 8 bases from V and 4 bases from J, with 13 bases between. Germline CDR1 DFQATT, CDR2 SNEGSKA (reference sequence). The CDR3 spells CSRGGGSDTQYF. CDR3 nucleotide sequence: TGCAGTAGAGGGGGGGGATCAGATACGCAGTATTTT.

This clonotype was counted between two and nine times. The chain is built from TRBV9 and TRBJ2-7; 15 nucleotides line up with TRBD2. Germline trimming cut 0 bases from V and 3 bases from J; bases unmatched to any gene: 1. The CDR3 sequence is 16 residues long. CDR1 and CDR2 (germline): SGDLS, YYNGEE. CDR3: CASSVGGLAGGYEQYF. The CDR3 DNA is TGTGCCAGCAGCGTAGGGGGACTAGCGGGAGGCTACGAGCAGTACTTC. Full variable domain (outside the CDR3, taken from reference TRBV9 and TRBJ2-7): DSGVTQTPKHLITATGQRVTLRCSPRSGDLSVYWYQQSLDQGLQFLIQYYNGEERAKGNILERFSAQQFPDLHSELNLSSLELGDSALYFCASSVGGLAGGYEQYFGPGTRLTVT.